The source of this T cell receptor (beta chain) is a study of T cell responses to AZD1222 COVID-19 vaccine. TCRdb's table, derived via immunoSEQ multiplex PCR, lists solely in-frame clones and lacks some. The table lists 100,000 or so clones, approximately 91% of them singletons. Notes on the study in general: Repertoire sampling was restricted to post-peak T cell response timepoints. Donors in the cohort were predominantly white British and more often female, and clonal diversity was possibly underestimated. Within unmutated variant regions lay the reported targets of nearly half of spike-specific TCRs. Regions 160-218 and 743-854 held dominance among vaccine-associated CD4 TCRs, which spanned spike.

With respect to this clone: Antigen unknown.

CDR3 length: 13 residues. The V end lost 3 bases, the J end lost 5 bases, and 10 bases lay between the germline ends. The germline V gene encodes CDR1 LNHDA and CDR2 SQIVND (reference sequence). The sequenced sample was peripheral blood, obtained on day 0 of AZD1222 vaccination. The V gene is TRBV19, the J gene TRBJ1-1; D is unclear. The TCR sequence derives from an adult in good health. The CDR3 reads CASSIGVNTEAFF. DNA of the CDR3: TGTGCCAGTAGTATCGGGGTAAATACTGAAGCTTTCTTT. Using reference TRBV19 and TRBJ1-1 for the parts outside the CDR3, the full variable domain is DGGITQSPKYLFRKEGQNVTLSCEQNLNHDAMYWYRQDPGQGLRLIYYSQIVNDFQKGDIAEGYSVSREKKESFPLTVTSAQKNPTAFYLCASSIGVNTEAFFGQGTRLTVV.